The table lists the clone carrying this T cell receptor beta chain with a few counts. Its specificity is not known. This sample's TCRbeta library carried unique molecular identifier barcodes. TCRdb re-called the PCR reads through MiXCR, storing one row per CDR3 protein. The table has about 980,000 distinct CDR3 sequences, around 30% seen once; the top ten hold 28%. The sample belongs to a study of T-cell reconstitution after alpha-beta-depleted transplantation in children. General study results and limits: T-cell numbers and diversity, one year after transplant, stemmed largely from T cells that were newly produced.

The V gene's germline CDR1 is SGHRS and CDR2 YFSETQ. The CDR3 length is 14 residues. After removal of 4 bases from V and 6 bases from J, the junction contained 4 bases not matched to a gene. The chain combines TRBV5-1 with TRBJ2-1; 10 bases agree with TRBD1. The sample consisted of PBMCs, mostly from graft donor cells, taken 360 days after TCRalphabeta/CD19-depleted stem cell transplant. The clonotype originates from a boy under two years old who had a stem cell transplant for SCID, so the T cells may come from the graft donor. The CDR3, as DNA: TGCGCCAGCAGCGGGGGACAGGGGAGCAATGAGCAGTTCTTC. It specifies CASSGGQGSNEQFF.